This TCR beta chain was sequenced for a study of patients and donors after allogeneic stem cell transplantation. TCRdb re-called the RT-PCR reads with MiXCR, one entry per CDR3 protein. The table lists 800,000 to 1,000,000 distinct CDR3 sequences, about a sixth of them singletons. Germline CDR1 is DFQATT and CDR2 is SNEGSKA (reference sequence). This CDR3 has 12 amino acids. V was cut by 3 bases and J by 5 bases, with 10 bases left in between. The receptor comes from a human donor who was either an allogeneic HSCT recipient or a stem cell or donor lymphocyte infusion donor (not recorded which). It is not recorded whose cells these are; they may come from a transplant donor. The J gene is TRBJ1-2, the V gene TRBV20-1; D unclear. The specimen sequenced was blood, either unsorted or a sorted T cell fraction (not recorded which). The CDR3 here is CSASDLLYGYTF. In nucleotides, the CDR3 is TGCAGTGCTAGCGACCTCCTATATGGCTACACCTTC.